This TCR beta chain stems from a study of brain T cells in children with intractable seizures (dated by TCRdb to about 2021). Notes on the research overall: Resected brain tissue from 53 pediatric epilepsy surgery cases was initially screened for immune gene transcripts with a NanoString immunology panel. Among the approximately 12 selected surgery cases, pre-surgery blood was additionally sequenced for eight, leaving four cases with brain tissue only. The investigation overall reported the following: Because sequencing depth differed between pre- and post-surgery blood, the absence of clones from the pre-surgery sample may reflect undersampling. The patients' HCMV serostatus was not known, and viral specificity was inferred solely from CDR3 sequence similarity.

What the time point label conveys for this sample: blood from clinic visit 5 months post-surgery; TSC patient then seizure free. The surgery cases that showed the highest brain T cell transcript signatures were chosen for TCR beta chain sequencing of brain tissue, and of blood when it was available. Prior to surgery, the patients had been treated with at least one anti-epileptic drug. TCR-sequenced patients were children with drug-resistant epilepsy due to tuberous sclerosis complex, focal cortical dysplasia, Rasmussen encephalitis or hemimegalencephaly. Bulk genomic DNA was extracted from unsorted brain tissue and whole blood with the Monarch genomic DNA purification kit. In the germline V gene (reference sequence), CDR1 corresponds to SGHNT and CDR2 to YYREEE. Germline trimming: 3 bases from V, 5 bases from J; junction bases outside gene matches: 3. Taken from cysteine to phenylalanine, the CDR3 has 13 residues. Only CDR3 DNA remains: 39 bases, in frame from the first base.

On this clone: Its antigen remains unidentified. The input lacks base qualities; no much larger clone sits a single base away.

TCR beta chain sequences were generated from genomic DNA using the immunoSEQ assay. The original methods were these. CDR3 sequences not starting with the conserved framework cysteine at position 104 were manually removed. To get clonality, the normalized Shannon's Diversity Index was subtracted from one, giving values from 0 (maximal diversity) to 1 (oligoclonal). Differences in the frequency of the same CDR3 between samples, such as brain versus blood, were assessed with chi-squared comparison-of-proportions tests. Public clonotypes were identified through searches of immuneACCESS, and similarity to known antiviral clonotypes was evaluated with the VDJdb browser. TCRdb took over this immuneACCESS table, retaining in-frame rearrangements with V and J assigned. Such tables are incomplete; in checked studies, under half of the missing clones stem from an unresolved V gene, and the remainder is unexplained. V and J calls and clone size are copied from that table; D and trimming were computed from the DNA. This sample comprises a few hundred thousand clones, about 94% of them detected only once. 5.7% of the sample is in the top ten clones.

The chain joins TRBV5-4 to TRBJ1-2, and 8 bases in between align with TRBD1. Material: peripheral blood, obtained 5 to 6 months after surgery. The clonotype comes from a boy in the first two years of life with tuberous sclerosis and intractable seizures. The bases are TGTGCCAGCAGCTCAGGACAGGGTTATGGCTACACCTTC. Its protein product is CASSSGQGYGYTF.